In its sample, the clone carrying this T cell receptor (beta chain) was seen a few times. This sample was included in a study of CD4 and CD8 cells across lung adenocarcinoma regions. TCRdb re-derived calls from the PCR reads in MiXCR, one entry per CDR3 protein. The sample yields around 15,000 distinct CDR3 sequences, just under 55% seen once. V was clipped by 2 bases and J by 5 bases; unmatched bases: 18. Germline V CDR1 and CDR2: MNHEY, SMNVEV (reference sequence). The CDR3 consists of 19 residues. The patients had localized lung adenocarcinoma, a non-small cell subtype. This clonotype originated in a female donor with lung adenocarcinoma. The CD4 and CD8 labels of this study may be unreliable. This chain joins TRBV27 and TRBJ2-3; 8 bases fit TRBD2. Sequenced input: CD8+ T cells from the center of a lung tumor. CDR3 amino acids: CASSLGFGMAGGVQDTQYF. The CDR3 DNA sequence: TGTGCCAGCAGTTTAGGTTTTGGGATGGCGGGAGGAGTGCAAGATACGCAGTATTTT.